Listed here are 15 T cell receptor beta chains from one sample, sequenced in a study of post-analysis software for immune sequencing data. Study-level findings and limits: Higher frequency in patients than in controls was seen for five TRBV segments, with TRBV5-6, TRBV5-1 and TRBV20-1 among them.

No antigen has been assigned to these receptors. TCR beta cDNA libraries had unique molecular identifiers. MiXCR, applied by TCRdb to the PCR reads, yields one record per CDR3 protein. The sample has roughly 430,000 distinct CDR3 sequences; less than 40% are singletons. The sample comprised blood. Every receptor here comes from a girl aged 2-10 years with multiple sclerosis.

The table lists this clonotype with many counts. The chain is built from TRBV29-1 and TRBJ2-7; D assignment may be TRBD1 or TRBD2 (5 bases each). The germline V gene encodes CDR1 SQVTM and CDR2 ANQGSEA. The CDR3 is 13 amino acids. Trimming removed 4 bases at V and 0 bases at J, with 10 bases between. The chain's CDR3 is CSVGGLSSYEQYF. In DNA, the CDR3 is TGCAGCGTTGGGGGGTTGAGCTCCTACGAGCAGTACTTC.

The chain couples TRBV12-3 or TRBV12-4 to TRBJ2-7; 9 bases fit TRBD1. The CDR3 runs 14 residues. Unmatched junction bases numbered 12, after V lost 8 bases and J lost 7 bases. The CDR3 DNA sequence: TGTGCCAGCTTGGGACAGGGATTTGGGGATGAGCAGTACTTC. Protein product: CASLGQGFGDEQYF.

The chain joins TRBV20-1 to TRBJ1-2; the match to TRBD1 covers 7 bases. V was pared by 3 bases and J by 5 bases, with 15 bases of the junction left unmatched. The CDR3 length is 16 residues. The V gene's germline CDR1 is DFQATT and CDR2 SNEGSKA (reference sequence). The CDR3 sequence is CSARDKQGGLKYGYTF. CDR3 DNA sequence: TGCAGTGCTAGGGACAAGCAGGGGGGTTTAAAGTATGGCTACACCTTC.

V gene TRBV12-3 or TRBV12-4 combines with J gene TRBJ1-1; no clear D. This CDR3 has 14 residues. V was trimmed by 6 bases and J by 6 bases, leaving 17 bases between them. CDR3 region: CASSFPGGIPEAFF. The CDR3 DNA is TGTGCCAGCAGCTTCCCGGGAGGAATTCCTGAAGCTTTCTTT.

This clonotype has just a few counts. CDR3 DNA: TGTGCCAGCAGCTTGGGTAGCGGGAGAATGACCTACAATGAGCAGTTCTTC. Protein sequence: CASSLGSGRMTYNEQFF. The chain couples TRBV5-6 to TRBJ2-1; 9 nucleotides agree with TRBD2. The CDR3 spans 17 residues. V was pared by 0 bases and J by 2 bases, with 6 bases of the junction left unmatched. Germline assignment: CDR1 SGHDT and CDR2 YYEEEE.

This clonotype was recorded a few times. The chain combines TRBV7-2 with TRBJ2-3; 9 bases line up with TRBD2. From germline, CDR1 is SGHTA and CDR2 FQGNSA. The CDR3 loop spans 15 amino acids. Trimming took 5 bases from V and 6 from J; bases not matched to a gene: 9. As DNA, the CDR3 is TGTGCCAGCAGCCAGGGCGCGGGAGGGTACGATACGCAGTATTTT. Protein: CASSQGAGGYDTQYF.

This clonotype showed up just a few times. The CDR3 sequence: CASSDRDRRTTNEKLFF. The CDR3 coding sequence is TGTGCCAGCAGTGATCGGGACCGACGCACAACTAATGAAAAACTGTTTTTT. The rearrangement links TRBV12-3 or TRBV12-4 to TRBJ1-4, with D possibly being TRBD1 (5 bases). V was cut by 5 bases and J by 0 bases, with 16 bases left in between. The length of the CDR3 is 17 residues.

This clonotype has just a few counts. The rearrangement links TRBV29-1 to TRBJ2-7, with a weak D call TRBD2 (5 bases). Germline V gene lookup returns CDR1 SQVTM and CDR2 ANQGSEA. Between the trimmed V and J ends, which lost 3 bases and 5 bases, there was a span of 14 bases. This CDR3 is 13 amino acids long. This CDR3 reads CSVEFSFGDEQYF. The DNA of the CDR3 is TGCAGCGTTGAGTTTTCATTCGGGGACGAGCAGTACTTC.

The chain employs TRBV10-2 and TRBJ1-1; the match to TRBD1 covers 9 bases. The CDR3 runs to 17 residues. Germline V gene lookup returns CDR1 WSHSY and CDR2 SAAADI. V trimming: 2 bases; J trimming: 0 bases; junction bases outside the gene matches: 7. CDR3 bases: TGCGCCAGCAGTGAGGGGACAGGGTTTGGTATGAACACTGAAGCTTTCTTT. This sequence encodes CASSEGTGFGMNTEAFF.

The chain is built from TRBV28 and TRBJ2-1; 11 positions agree with TRBD2. The V gene end was trimmed by 7 bases and the J gene end by 7 bases; junction bases not matched to a gene: 6. Germline V CDR1 and CDR2: MDHEN, SYDVKM. CDR3 size: 14 residues. As DNA, the CDR3 is TGTGCCAGCACAATAGCGGGAGGGAGGAATGAGCAGTTCTTC. Amino acids: CASTIAGGRNEQFF.

In this sample, this clonotype turned up a few times. The genes are TRBV29-1 and TRBJ1-2, with D tentatively TRBD1 (5 bases). Germline V gene lookup returns CDR1 SQVTM and CDR2 ANQGSEA. V lost 7 bases and J 3 bases, leaving 15 bases between the germline ends. The CDR3 runs to 13 residues. DNA for the CDR3: TGCAGCGACGTGGGGGTAGGGGACTATGGCTACACCTTC. This translates into CSDVGVGDYGYTF.

This clonotype occurred a few times. The chain employs TRBV20-1 and TRBJ2-7; 10 positions agree with TRBD2. The CDR3 contains 16 residues. Looked up from germline, CDR1 is DFQATT and CDR2 is SNEGSKA (reference sequence). Trimming cost V 1 base and J 5 bases; bases outside gene matches: 11. DNA of the CDR3: TGCAGTGCTAGAGCGCTACTAGGACTAGCGGACCACGAGCAGTACTTC. Translation gives CSARALLGLADHEQYF.

This clonotype has more than one count but fewer than ten. This chain connects TRBV27 to TRBJ2-1; D unresolved. Germline V gene data show CDR1 as MNHEY and CDR2 as SMNVEV (reference sequence). Trimming left V 2 bases short and J 15 bases short, with 17 bases between. This CDR3 comprises 13 residues. CDR3 DNA sequence: TGTGCCAGCAGTTTAAAGGTTTGGCGCGCACGGTTCTTC. This encodes CASSLKVWRARFF.

V and J are TRBV28 and TRBJ2-7, with D perhaps TRBD1 (6 bases). The CDR3 extends over 15 amino acids. Germline V gene lookup returns CDR1 MDHEN and CDR2 SYDVKM. V lost 1 base to trimming and J lost 4 bases, with 14 bases between them. CDR3 nucleotides: TGTGCCAGCAGTTTATTCGGGGCAGGGGCGTACGAGCAGTACTTC. Its protein product is CASSLFGAGAYEQYF.

The genes are TRBV12-3 or TRBV12-4 and TRBJ1-2, with 7 bases fitting TRBD1. The CDR3 runs to 17 residues. V lost 5 bases and J lost 4; bases outside the gene matches: 16. Here the CDR3 reads CASSVRDRENHPYGYTF. The CDR3 coding sequence is TGTGCCAGCAGTGTCCGGGACAGAGAGAATCATCCCTATGGCTACACCTTC.